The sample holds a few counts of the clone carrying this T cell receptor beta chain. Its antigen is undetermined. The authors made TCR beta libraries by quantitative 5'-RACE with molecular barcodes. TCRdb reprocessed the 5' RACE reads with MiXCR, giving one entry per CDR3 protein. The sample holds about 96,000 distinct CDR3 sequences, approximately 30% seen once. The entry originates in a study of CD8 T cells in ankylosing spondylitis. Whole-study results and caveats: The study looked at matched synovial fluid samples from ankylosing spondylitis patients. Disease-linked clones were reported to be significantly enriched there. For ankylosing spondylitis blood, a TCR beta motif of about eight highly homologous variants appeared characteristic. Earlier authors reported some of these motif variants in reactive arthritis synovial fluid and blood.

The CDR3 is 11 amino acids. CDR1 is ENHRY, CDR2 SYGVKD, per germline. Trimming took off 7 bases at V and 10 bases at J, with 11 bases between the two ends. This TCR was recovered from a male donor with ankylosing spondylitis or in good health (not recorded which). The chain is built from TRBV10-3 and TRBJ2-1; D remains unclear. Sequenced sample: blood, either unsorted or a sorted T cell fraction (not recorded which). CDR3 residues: CAITRDGEQFF. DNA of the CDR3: TGTGCCATCACCAGAGACGGCGAGCAGTTCTTC.